A single sample gave rise to the 10 T cell receptor beta chains below, sequenced in a study of T-cell reconstitution after alpha-beta-depleted transplantation in children. It was with unique molecular identifiers that the TCRbeta library was prepared. TCRdb reanalysed the PCR reads using MiXCR and keeps one entry per CDR3 protein. Of about 240,000 distinct CDR3 sequences in the sample, about 11% were seen once. Specimen: PBMCs from the stem cell graft donor, collected from the stem cell graft. The receptors here all came from a human donor who donated a stem cell graft to a child with acute lymphoblastic leukemia.

The sample holds many counts of this clonotype. The chain recombines TRBV20-1 with TRBJ1-2; possibly TRBD1 for D (5 bases). Between the trimmed V and J ends, which lost 5 bases and 8 bases, there was a span of 12 bases. CDR3 length: 11 amino acids. CDR1 is DFQATT, CDR2 SNEGSKA, per germline (reference sequence). CDR3 region: CSAGRGNGYTF. The CDR3 region has the DNA TGCAGTGCTGGTAGGGGAAACGGCTACACCTTC.

The table lists this clonotype with many counts. This sequence joins TRBV20-1 and TRBJ1-1; D not resolved. The CDR3 extends over 13 amino acids. Trimming cost V 4 bases and J 1 base, with 10 bases left between them. Per germline, CDR1 DFQATT and CDR2 SNEGSKA (reference sequence). The CDR3 is CSAMLRTNTEAFF. CDR3 nucleotide sequence: TGCAGTGCTATGTTACGGACGAACACTGAAGCTTTCTTT.

This clonotype showed up many times. The chain has TRBV7-9 and TRBJ1-3, with unresolved D. CDR3 length equals 17 residues. Trimming pared 3 bases from V and 0 bases from J, leaving 15 bases between. CDR1 is SEHNR and CDR2 is FQNEAQ in the germline V gene (reference sequence). The CDR3 region has the DNA TGTGCCAGCAGCTTCACCTCCTTCGTGACCTCTGGAAACACCATATATTTT. This sequence encodes CASSFTSFVTSGNTIYF.

About this clonotype itself: A much larger clone lies one base from this, so it may be a read error. CDR3 residues: CASIRNTMYF. CDR3 coding DNA: TGTGCCAGCATCAGAAACACCATGTATTTT. V and J are TRBV6-4 and TRBJ1-3; D not certain. Germline CDR1 and CDR2: MRHNA and SNTAGT. This CDR3 is 10 amino acids long.

This clonotype was detected once. A read error is possible here, since a much larger clone lies one base away. The CDR3 loop reads CASSLVGAYMDTEAFF. The CDR3 DNA reads TGTGCCAGCAGCTTAGTAGGCGCCTACATGGACACTGAAGCTTTCTTT. The J gene is TRBJ1-1, the V gene TRBV7-2, with D unclear. This CDR3 has 16 amino acids. The germline CDR1 and CDR2 sequences are SGHTA and FQGNSA. V dropped 1 base and J dropped 3 bases, with 15 bases sitting between them. Based on the CDR3 plus reference TRBV7-2 and TRBJ1-1, the full variable domain is GAGVSQSPSNKVTEKGKDVELRCDPISGHTALYWYRQSLGQGLEFLIYFQGNSAPDKSGLPSDRFSAERTGGSVSTLTIQRTQQEDSAVYLCASSLVGAYMDTEAFFGQGTRLTVV.

This clonotype has at least ten counts. This chain joins TRBV28 and TRBJ1-1; D is possibly TRBD1 (5 bases). Between the trimmed V and J ends, which lost 3 bases and 1 base, there was a span of 15 bases. The CDR3 totals 16 residues. Germline CDR1 MDHEN, CDR2 SYDVKM. The CDR3 coding sequence is TGTGCCAGCAGTTTTCTCTCGGGGCGTCGGAACACTGAAGCTTTCTTT. This gives the protein CASSFLSGRRNTEAFF.

There are many counts of this clonotype. The chain has TRBV7-2 and TRBJ2-7; D gene ambiguous. CDR1 and CDR2 from the germline V gene are SGHTA and FQGNSA. Trimming removed 5 bases at V and 4 bases at J, with 9 bases between. The CDR3 sequence is 12 residues long. This CDR3 reads CASSGPSYEQYF. The CDR3 DNA reads TGTGCCAGCAGCGGGCCCTCATACGAGCAGTACTTC. Full variable domain (outside the CDR3, taken from reference TRBV7-2 and TRBJ2-7): GAGVSQSPSNKVTEKGKDVELRCDPISGHTALYWYRQSLGQGLEFLIYFQGNSAPDKSGLPSDRFSAERTGGSVSTLTIQRTQQEDSAVYLCASSGPSYEQYFGPGTRLTVT.

This clonotype occurred many times. The rearrangement uses TRBV4-1 and TRBJ2-5, with unresolved D. CDR1 MGHRA and CDR2 YSYEKL come from the germline V gene. This CDR3 region has 15 residues. V shed 3 bases and J shed 5 bases, with 16 bases lying between them. In DNA form, the CDR3 reads TGCGCCAGCAGCCACCTCTCTCGGAGCGAGGAGACCCAGTACTTC. This codes for CASSHLSRSEETQYF.

The V and J genes are TRBV29-1 and TRBJ2-1; D call uncertain. CDR1 SQVTM and CDR2 ANQGSEA come from the germline V gene. The CDR3 length is 12 residues. V gave up 0 bases and J gave up 2 bases, with 2 bases separating them. Here the CDR3 reads CSVEDTYNEQFF. In nucleotides, the CDR3 is TGCAGCGTTGAAGATACCTACAATGAGCAGTTCTTC.

This clonotype was recorded many times. V and J are TRBV12-3 or TRBV12-4 and TRBJ2-7, with a tentative D call TRBD2 (5 bases). Trimming took 6 bases from V and 1 from J, leaving 7 bases between them. This CDR3 is 12 amino acids long. The CDR3 sequence is CASRRGSYEQYF. The CDR3 DNA reads TGTGCCAGCAGGCGAGGGTCCTACGAGCAGTACTTC.